Below, 10 T cell receptor beta chains from the same sample are listed, as sequenced in a study of blood T cell repertoires in COVID-19. Sequencing was performed with immunoSEQ multiplex PCR; in TCRdb, only in-frame clones are kept and a portion is missing. Among roughly 220,000 clones listed, around 82% were seen once. What was sequenced was peripheral blood. The source is a woman between 25 and 40 years old who had recovered from COVID-19.

V usage is TRBV6-1 and J usage is TRBJ1-4; D is possibly TRBD1 (5 bases). The germline CDR1 and CDR2 sequences are MNHNS and SASEGT. The V gene lost 2 bases and the J gene lost 7 bases, with 11 bases spanning the gap. The CDR3 spans 14 residues. CDR3 nucleotide sequence: TGTGCCAGCAGTGAACCCGGGGGGATTGAAAAACTGTTTTTT. Translation gives CASSEPGGIEKLFF.

The chain carries TRBV2 and TRBJ2-5; D gene ambiguous. Trimming removed 5 bases from V and 1 base from J, with 8 bases in between. Looked up from germline, CDR1 is SNHLY and CDR2 is FYNNEI. There are 13 residues in the CDR3. CDR3 in amino acids: CASSLESQETQYF. CDR3 coding DNA: TGTGCCAGCAGTCTAGAGTCCCAAGAGACCCAGTACTTC. Based on the CDR3 plus reference TRBV2 and TRBJ2-5, the full variable domain is EPEVTQTPSHQVTQMGQEVILRCVPISNHLYFYWYRQILGQKVEFLVSFYNNEISEKSEIFDDQFSVERPDGSNFTLKIRSTKLEDSAMYFCASSLESQETQYFGPGTRLLVL.

The chain carries TRBV7-3 and TRBJ2-1, with 9 positions matching TRBD2. V shed 6 bases and J 7 bases; nucleotides not matched to a gene: 16. This CDR3 region has 17 residues. Germline CDR1 is SGHTA and CDR2 is FQGTGA. CDR3 in DNA: TGTGCCAGCAGTGACGAGCCCGGGACTAGCTTAGTGAATGAGCAGTTCTTC. It codes for CASSDEPGTSLVNEQFF.

This chain connects TRBV11-2 to TRBJ1-1; 8 bases align to TRBD1. The ends lost 1 base at V and 5 bases at J; junction bases unmatched: 6. The CDR3 totals 15 residues. The germline V gene encodes CDR1 SGHAT and CDR2 FQNNGV. CDR3 protein: CASSLVRGRDTEAFF. As DNA, the CDR3 is TGTGCCAGCAGCTTAGTCAGGGGGCGGGATACTGAAGCTTTCTTT.

This rearrangement joins TRBV30 to TRBJ1-1, with D unresolved. The CDR3 runs 12 residues. Germline CDR1 and CDR2: GTSNPN and SVGIG (reference sequence). V was clipped by 2 bases and J by 7 bases, with 11 bases between them. The CDR3 loop is CAWSTQEFEAFF. CDR3 bases: TGTGCCTGGAGTACGCAGGAATTTGAAGCTTTCTTT.

This chain joins TRBV30 and TRBJ1-5; TRBD1 matches at 9 bases. Germline CDR1 reads GTSNPN; CDR2 reads SVGIG (reference sequence). The CDR3 is 14 residues long. V lost 5 bases to trimming and J lost 5 bases; unmatched junction nucleotides: 7. The CDR3: CAWGPGQGDQPQHF. CDR3 nucleotide sequence: TGTGCCTGGGGACCGGGACAGGGCGATCAGCCCCAGCATTTT.

Turning to this clone: The same CDR3 also results from other DNA sequences found in this sample. The V call is TRBV9, the J call TRBJ2-5, with TRBD1 as a possible D gene (6 bases). Per germline, CDR1 SGDLS and CDR2 YYNGEE. Deletions cut 1 base from V and 5 bases from J, with 12 bases between. This CDR3 is built from 14 residues. The CDR3 nucleotides read TGTGCCAGCAGCGTATCAGGGGCTGAGGAGACCCAGTACTTC. Amino acid sequence: CASSVSGAEETQYF.

The chain uses TRBV5-6 and TRBJ1-1; D uncertain. Between the trimmed V and J ends, which lost 0 bases and 2 bases, there was a span of 8 bases. The CDR3 covers 14 residues. CDR1 and CDR2 (germline): SGHDT, YYEEEE. CDR3 sequence: CASSLGVQNTEAFF. The CDR3, as DNA: TGTGCCAGCAGCTTGGGCGTCCAAAACACTGAAGCTTTCTTT. The entire variable domain, with the rest obtained from reference TRBV5-6 and TRBJ1-1, is as follows: DAGVTQSPTHLIKTRGQQVTLRCSPKSGHDTVSWYQQALGQGPQFIFQYYEEEERQRGNFPDRFSGHQFPNYSSELNVNALLLGDSALYLCASSLGVQNTEAFFGQGTRLTVV.

Only one count was recorded for this clone. Other nucleotide sequences from this sample produce the same CDR3. The rearrangement uses TRBV10-1 and TRBJ2-1; 13 nucleotides align to TRBD2. There are 16 residues in the CDR3. CDR1 WNHNN and CDR2 SYGVQD come from the germline V gene (reference sequence). Trimming cost V 0 bases and J 7 bases; bases outside gene matches: 3. CDR3 nucleotide sequence: TGCGCCAGCAGTGAGTCAACTAGCGGGAGGGCGAATGAGCAGTTCTTC. This encodes CASSESTSGRANEQFF.

The chain is built from TRBV6-5 and TRBJ1-3; D is uncertain. V was cut by 3 bases and J by 4 bases, with 7 bases left in between. CDR3 length: 13 residues. Per the germline V gene, CDR1 is MNHEY and CDR2 is SVGAGI. The CDR3, as DNA: TGTGCCAGCAGTTATCCCCAGGGAAACACCATATATTTT. Amino acid sequence: CASSYPQGNTIYF.